A selection of T cell receptor beta chains follows, all from one sample in a study of cytomegalovirus exposure and HLA in healthy donors. Profiling relied on immunoSEQ multiplex PCR, and the TCRdb table lists in-frame clones only, not all of them. Here the sample spans approximately 130,000 clones, roughly 71% being singletons. The sample comprised PBMCs. These receptors were taken from a woman aged 40 to 50 in good health and CMV-seronegative. Both conserved end residues are part of each CDR3. Fields, in order: D gene, V gene, clone size, J gene, CDR3 protein, CDR3 DNA. A D gene is named only where the DNA matches it firmly. Not every row has a clone size; where given, it reads once, few, many or a size class.

>TRBD1|TRBV7-9|once|TRBJ1-2
CASSLVMDRGLNYGYTF
TGTGCCAGCAGCTTAGTGATGGACAGGGGACTGAACTATGGCTACACCTTC
>.|TRBV28|.|TRBJ2-3
CASSPPWGETDTQYF
TGTGCCAGCAGTCCCCCTTGGGGGGAAACAGATACGCAGTATTTT
>.|TRBV9|.|TRBJ2-2
CASSVSGTANTGELFF
TGTGCCAGCAGCGTATCCGGGACTGCGAACACCGGGGAGCTGTTTTTT
>.|TRBV6-5|.|TRBJ1-2
CASSNQKSYGYTF
TGTGCCAGCAGTAATCAGAAGTCTTATGGCTACACCTTC
>TRBD1|TRBV16|.|TRBJ1-2
CASSRQGRFGGYTF
TGTGCCAGCAGCCGACAGGGGAGGTTTGGTGGCTACACCTTC
>TRBD2|TRBV5-1|few|TRBJ2-5
CASSWGGTEETQYF
TGCGCCAGCAGCTGGGGAGGGACGGAAGAGACCCAGTACTTC
>.|TRBV5-1|.|TRBJ1-1
CASSSLQGLTEAFF
TGCGCCAGCAGCTCACTCCAGGGACTCACTGAAGCTTTCTTT
>.|TRBV19|.|TRBJ1-2
CASSGQTYGYTF
TGTGCCAGTAGCGGACAGACCTATGGCTACACCTTC
>TRBD1|TRBV5-5|few|TRBJ1-2
CASSLFRTGNYGYTF
TGTGCCAGCAGCTTGTTTCGGACAGGCAACTATGGCTACACCTTC
>TRBD1|TRBV27|.|TRBJ1-2
CASSRTGPNYGYTF
TGTGCCAGCAGCAGGACAGGCCCTAACTATGGCTACACCTTC
>TRBD1|TRBV10-3|.|TRBJ1-6
CAISSGQGNSPLHF
TGTGCCATCAGCTCGGGACAGGGAAATTCACCCCTCCACTTT
>TRBD2|TRBV7-3|.|TRBJ2-5
CASSSGPGGRETQYF
TGTGCCAGCAGCTCGGGCCCGGGAGGCCGAGAGACCCAGTACTTC
>TRBD1|TRBV2|.|TRBJ1-1
CASSGGQGGTEAFF
TGTGCCAGCAGTGGGGGACAGGGGGGCACTGAAGCTTTCTTT
>.|TRBV11-3|.|TRBJ2-3
CASSLLSGTQYF
TGTGCCAGCAGCTTACTCTCGGGTACGCAGTATTTT
>TRBD1|TRBV27|.|TRBJ1-1
CASSSGQEIMNTEAFF
TGTGCCAGCAGTTCGGGACAGGAGATAATGAACACTGAAGCTTTCTTT
>.|TRBV7-2|.|TRBJ2-5
CASSFGQQETQYF
TGTGCCAGCAGCTTCGGACAGCAAGAGACCCAGTACTTC
>.|TRBV6-5|.|TRBJ1-3
CASSSQGGSGNTIYF
TGTGCCAGCAGTTCACAGGGTGGCTCTGGAAACACCATATATTTT
>TRBD1|TRBV29-1|.|TRBJ1-1
CSVEAGTVSPQAFF
TGCAGCGTTGAAGCTGGGACAGTTTCTCCTCAAGCTTTCTTT
>.|TRBV6-5|.|TRBJ1-5
CASSTTVINQPQHF
TGTGCCAGCAGTACGACAGTTATCAATCAGCCCCAGCATTTT
>.|TRBV5-1|few|TRBJ1-2
CASSLTGQAYGYTF
TGCGCCAGCAGCTTAACAGGGCAGGCCTATGGCTACACCTTC
>.|TRBV11-1|few|TRBJ1-6
CASSLASGILNSPLHF
TGTGCCAGCAGCTTAGCTTCGGGGATACTAAATTCACCCCTCCACTTT
>.|TRBV21-1|few|TRBJ1-1
CASSRDRGPAAEAFF
TGTGCCAGCAGCAGGGACAGGGGGCCCGCCGCAGAAGCTTTCTTT
>.|TRBV14|.|TRBJ2-7
CASSQVLREYEQYF
TGTGCCAGCAGCCAAGTTCTACGTGAATACGAGCAGTACTTC
>TRBD2|TRBV7-2|.|TRBJ2-5
CASSLGASGGQETQYF
TGTGCCAGCAGCCTAGGGGCTAGCGGGGGGCAAGAGACCCAGTACTTC
>.|TRBV4-1|.|TRBJ1-3
CASGDLNSGNTIYF
TGCGCCAGCGGGGACTTGAACTCTGGAAACACCATATATTTT
>TRBD2|TRBV4-1|.|TRBJ2-3
CASSQAFLAGDTKRTDTQYF
TGCGCCAGCAGCCAAGCCTTTTTAGCGGGGGACACAAAACGCACAGATACGCAGTATTTT
>TRBD1|TRBV29-1|.|TRBJ1-2
CSVTDRVPGYTF
TGCAGCGTCACCGACAGGGTCCCTGGCTACACCTTC
>.|TRBV7-9|.|TRBJ1-5
CASSHYRDSNQPQHF
TGTGCCAGCAGCCATTACAGGGATAGCAATCAGCCCCAGCATTTT
>TRBD1|TRBV13|few|TRBJ1-1
CASSLLDGTGGERKTEAFF
TGTGCCAGCAGCTTATTGGATGGAACAGGGGGCGAAAGGAAAACTGAAGCTTTCTTT
>.|TRBV18|.|TRBJ1-3
CASSPSGLNSGNTIYF
TGTGCCAGCTCACCAAGCGGACTCAACTCTGGAAACACCATATATTTT
>.|TRBV9|.|TRBJ2-5
CASSVAVRGALETQYF
TGTGCCAGCAGCGTAGCGGTGCGGGGAGCTCTAGAGACCCAGTACTTC